The sample holds one count of the clone carrying this T cell receptor beta chain. Its antigen is currently unknown. The PCR made use of 60 Vbeta and 13 Jbeta primers. The data were produced by immunoSEQ multiplex PCR, yet TCRdb's version contains in-frame clones alone and is incomplete. Seen here are roughly 86,000 clones, about 75% observed once, and the top ten hold 4.5% to 7%. These data are taken from a study of cytomegalovirus exposure and HLA in healthy donors. Findings and limits, study-wide: With high specificity and sensitivity, the classifier reportedly diagnosed cytomegalovirus status. Further analysis, carried out later, found HLA-associated TCR beta chains more clonally expanded than equally common other chains.

The receptor was derived from a female donor in good health and CMV-seronegative. The sample taken for sequencing was PBMCs.

CDR3 in amino acids: CASSFFGAKGAGANVLTF. CDR3 sequence (DNA): TGTGCCAGCAGCTTTTTTGGCGCTAAGGGGGCTGGGGCCAACGTCCTGACTTTC. The V gene is TRBV7-6, the J gene TRBJ2-6, with D maybe TRBD1 (6 bases). Between the trimmed V and J ends, which lost 3 bases and 2 bases, there was a span of 17 bases. The germline gives CDR1 SGHVS, CDR2 FNYEAQ. The CDR3 loop spans 18 amino acids.